This entry describes one T cell receptor beta chain. Assay: immunoSEQ multiplex PCR; the TCRdb copy retains only in-frame clones and omits some. The data show about 15,000 clones, over 50% seen once. CDR1 is SGHNT, CDR2 YENEEA, per germline. The CDR3 runs to 15 residues. Germline trimming cut 5 bases from V and 2 bases from J; bases unmatched to any gene: 9. The source of the sample is a study of graft-versus-host responses after intestinal transplantation. Study as a whole: The transplants performed in recipients were multivisceral, liver-intestinal, or isolated intestinal.

Grafts had their tissue processed, releasing intraepithelial and lamina propria lymphocytes. Sample: ileum tissue, taken 524 days after transplant. The TCR was taken from a human patient who received an intestinal transplant, so some T cells may come from the graft donor. The chain links TRBV11-3 to TRBJ2-7, with 7 bases fitting TRBD1. The CDR3 region is CASSARIGQAYEQYF. CDR3 nucleotide sequence: TGTGCCAGCAGCGCTCGAATCGGACAGGCCTACGAGCAGTACTTC.